The 23 T cell receptor beta chains below were found in one sample sequenced in a study of blood T cell repertoires in COVID-19. Here immunoSEQ multiplex PCR was the method, and the copy in TCRdb shows in-frame clones only, minus some. The data hold roughly 54,000 clones, with 80% to 90% observed a single time. The sample consisted of peripheral blood. The origin of the receptors is a woman between 55 and 75 years old with COVID-19, enrolled during active disease.

The gene calls are TRBV7-9 and TRBJ2-3; 7 bases match TRBD2. The CDR3 runs 18 residues. V lost 5 bases to trimming and J lost 0 bases; unmatched junction nucleotides: 14. Germline V gene data show CDR1 as SEHNR and CDR2 as FQNEAQ (reference sequence). CDR3 sequence (DNA): TGTGCCAGCAGCCCTAGCGGAGTGGGATCTACTAGCACAGATACGCAGTATTTT. Its protein is CASSPSGVGSTSTDTQYF.

This clone showed up just once. The chain has TRBV11-2 and TRBJ2-3; 8 bases agree with TRBD2. The germline gives CDR1 SGHAT, CDR2 FQNNGV. The CDR3 sequence is 16 residues long. With 1 base clipped from V and 9 bases from J, the junction kept 12 bases outside the gene matches. CDR3 sequence: CASSLVAAGGPGTQYF. The CDR3 DNA is TGTGCCAGCAGCTTAGTGGCCGCGGGAGGTCCAGGGACGCAGTATTTT.

This clone came up a few times. The rearrangement uses TRBV6-6 and TRBJ2-2, with 7 bases that match TRBD2. The CDR3 consists of 15 residues. The junction had 9 bases not matched to a gene; V was cut back by 5 bases and J by 6 bases. CDR1 and CDR2 (germline): MNHNY, SVGAGI (reference sequence). CDR3 nucleotide sequence: TGTGCCAGCAGTCACGGACTAGAGTACGCCGGGGAGCTGTTTTTT. Amino acid sequence: CASSHGLEYAGELFF.

This chain connects TRBV28 to TRBJ2-1; 9 nucleotides line up with TRBD2. Germline assignment: CDR1 MDHEN and CDR2 SYDVKM. Trimming cost V 6 bases and J 7 bases; bases outside gene matches: 16. The CDR3 runs to 17 residues. CDR3 DNA: TGTGCCAGCAGCTCCCCCCGGGGTAGCGGGAGTGGTAATGAGCAGTTCTTC. It codes for CASSSPRGSGSGNEQFF.

The chain carries TRBV27 and TRBJ2-1, with no clear D. CDR1 and CDR2 from the germline V gene are MNHEY and SMNVEV (reference sequence). CDR3 size: 17 residues. V was clipped by 2 bases and J by 3 bases, with 17 bases between them. The CDR3 reads CASSLKYQADLYNEQFF. The CDR3 coding sequence is TGTGCCAGCAGTTTAAAGTATCAGGCAGACCTCTACAATGAGCAGTTCTTC.

The CDR3 sequence: CASSLYVNGNRGFGNTEAFF. Written as DNA, the CDR3 is TGTGCCAGCAGCCTCTATGTAAACGGAAACAGGGGGTTCGGGAACACTGAAGCTTTCTTT. This chain uses TRBV3-1 (or the pseudogene TRBV3-2) with TRBJ1-1; 8 bases agree with TRBD1. The CDR3 runs 20 residues. The junction had 20 bases not matched to a gene; V was cut back by 4 bases and J by 1 base. Germline-derived CDR1 and CDR2 are LGHDT and YNNKEL (reference sequence).

In this sample, this clone turned up once. The chain uses TRBV7-2 and TRBJ1-2; a weak D match, TRBD1 (5 bases). The CDR3 extends over 13 amino acids. Trimming shortened V by 3 bases and J by 7 bases, and 12 bases separated the two germline ends. Germline V gene lookup returns CDR1 SGHTA and CDR2 FQGNSA. CDR3 residues: CASSFGQGIGYTF. The DNA of the CDR3 is TGTGCCAGCAGCTTCGGGCAGGGTATTGGCTACACCTTC.

The V gene is TRBV9, the J gene TRBJ2-7; possible D gene TRBD2, 5 bases. The CDR3 consists of 14 residues. Per the germline V gene, CDR1 is SGDLS and CDR2 is YYNGEE. V dropped 0 bases and J dropped 6 bases, with 13 bases sitting between them. CDR3 nucleotide sequence: TGTGCCAGCAGCGTAGCCTTGGAAAGCGGCGAGCAGTACTTC. Its translation is CASSVALESGEQYF.

The chain recombines TRBV29-1 with TRBJ1-2; TRBD1 is a possible D gene (5 bases). V was cut by 5 bases and J by 4 bases, with 14 bases left in between. Germline V gene sequence: CDR1 SQVTM, CDR2 ANQGSEA. The CDR3 contains 13 residues. The CDR3, as DNA: TGCAGCGTTTGGACCGTGGACACCTATGGCTACACCTTC. Translating it yields CSVWTVDTYGYTF.

In this sample, this clone turned up a few times. This chain uses TRBV5-1 with TRBJ2-7; D not certain. The CDR3 is 12 residues long. Germline values: CDR1 SGHRS, CDR2 YFSETQ. V was trimmed by 2 bases and J by 6 bases, leaving 9 bases between them. The CDR3 here is CASSFPAAEQYF. The CDR3, as DNA: TGCGCCAGCAGCTTCCCCGCGGCCGAGCAGTACTTC.

The gene calls are TRBV27 and TRBJ1-5; the match to TRBD1 covers 8 bases. The CDR3 is 15 amino acids. With V trimmed by 8 bases and J by 1 base, 7 bases remained unmatched. The germline CDR1 and CDR2 sequences are MNHEY and SMNVEV (reference sequence). CDR3 region: CASSSRQGSNQPQHF. In nucleotides, the CDR3 is TGTGCCAGCTCCTCCCGACAGGGGAGCAATCAGCCCCAGCATTTT.

The CDR3 DNA sequence: TGTGCCAGCAGCCGCAACAGCTACGAGCAGTACTTC. As protein: CASSRNSYEQYF. The gene calls are TRBV7-9 and TRBJ2-7; D unclear. This CDR3 has 12 residues. Germline V gene sequence: CDR1 SEHNR, CDR2 FQNEAQ (reference sequence). Deletions cut 5 bases from V and 3 bases from J, with 8 bases between. Using reference TRBV7-9 and TRBJ2-7 for the parts outside the CDR3, the full variable domain is DTGVSQNPRHKITKRGQNVTFRCDPISEHNRLYWYRQTLGQGPEFLTYFQNEAQLEKSRLLSDRFSAERPKGSFSTLEIQRTEQGDSAMYLCASSRNSYEQYFGPGTRLTVT.

The CDR3 sequence is CASSLTTGRASTDTQYF. In DNA, the CDR3 is TGTGCCAGCAGCCTTACCACTGGGAGGGCTAGCACAGATACGCAGTATTTT. V and J are TRBV2 and TRBJ2-3; 7 bases fit TRBD2. V was clipped by 6 bases and J by 0 bases; unmatched bases: 12. The CDR3 covers 17 residues. Germline values: CDR1 SNHLY, CDR2 FYNNEI.

In its sample, this clone was seen many times. The rearrangement uses TRBV4-2 and TRBJ2-1, with D uncertain. The germline V and J ends were trimmed by 1 base and 6 bases, with 13 bases remaining between them. This CDR3 region has 15 residues. CDR1 and CDR2 (germline): LGHNA, YNFKEQ. Written as DNA, the CDR3 is TGTGCCAGCAGCCAAGTTCATTCCGAGAGCAATGAGCAGTTCTTC. It encodes CASSQVHSESNEQFF.

The chain uses TRBV19 and TRBJ2-3; D is unresolved. The V gene's germline CDR1 is LNHDA and CDR2 SQIVND (reference sequence). The CDR3 is 11 amino acids. The V gene lost 5 bases and the J gene lost 4 bases, with 4 bases spanning the gap. The DNA of the CDR3 is TGTGCCAGTAGTCTCGCAGATACGCAGTATTTT. Its protein product is CASSLADTQYF.

The rearrangement uses TRBV14 and TRBJ2-3; 9 nucleotides match TRBD2. Germline V lookup: CDR1 SGHDN, CDR2 FVKESK. V was clipped by 0 bases and J by 4 bases; unmatched bases: 5. The CDR3 is made up of 16 amino acids. DNA of the CDR3: TGTGCCAGCAGCCAAGACCGTAGCGGGAGATCAGATACGCAGTATTTT. Translating it yields CASSQDRSGRSDTQYF.

The J gene is TRBJ1-6, the V gene TRBV7-9; TRBD1 might be the D (6 bases). The CDR3 length is 14 residues. The germline V gene has CDR1 SEHNR and CDR2 FQNEAQ (reference sequence). With 5 bases removed from V and 7 bases from J, the gap between germline ends came to 12 bases. CDR3 coding DNA: TGTGCCAGCAGCCTCAGGACAGAGAATTCACCCCTCCACTTT. Translating gives CASSLRTENSPLHF.

The V gene is TRBV28, the J gene TRBJ2-7, with a tentative D call TRBD2 (6 bases). The CDR3 contains 15 residues. Deletions cut 5 bases from V and 1 base from J, with 15 bases between. Germline V gene sequence: CDR1 MDHEN, CDR2 SYDVKM. DNA of the CDR3: TGTGCCAGCAGTACCCCCGGGACTGAATCCTACGAGCAGTACTTC. Encoded protein: CASSTPGTESYEQYF.

The V and J genes are TRBV7-8 and TRBJ2-1; possibly TRBD2 for D (5 bases). The germline V and J ends were trimmed by 3 bases and 9 bases, with 12 bases remaining between them. The CDR3 has 13 amino acids. The germline gives CDR1 SGHVS, CDR2 FQNEAQ. The CDR3: CASSLRRVSEQFF. CDR3 in DNA: TGTGCCAGCAGCTTGCGGCGGGTTAGTGAGCAGTTCTTC.

A few counts support this clone. This chain joins TRBV7-8 and TRBJ2-3; TRBD2 matches 16 bases. The CDR3 consists of 16 residues. Looked up from germline, CDR1 is SGHVS and CDR2 is FQNEAQ. The J segment lost 8 bases and the V segment lost 3 bases, leaving 5 bases of the junction unmatched. DNA of the CDR3: TGTGCCAGCAGCTTCGCGGGACTAGCGGGAGGGGGTACGCAGTATTTT. Its translation is CASSFAGLAGGGTQYF.

This sequence joins TRBV15 and TRBJ2-5; 8 positions match TRBD2. The CDR3 sequence is 20 residues long. Trimming removed 1 base from V and 5 bases from J; junction bases left unmatched: 21. From germline, CDR1 is LNHNV and CDR2 YYDKDF (reference sequence). The CDR3 spells CATSRAGGARRIAGRETQYF. CDR3 nucleotide sequence: TGTGCCACCAGCAGAGCCGGGGGGGCGCGACGAATAGCGGGAAGGGAGACCCAGTACTTC.

This rearrangement joins TRBV5-6 to TRBJ2-7; 8 nucleotides align to TRBD2. J gave up 4 bases and V 6 bases, and 15 bases lay outside the gene matches. The CDR3 length is 16 residues. Germline V gene lookup returns CDR1 SGHDT and CDR2 YYEEEE. The CDR3 sequence is CASNGLSAGGRYEQYF. The CDR3 nucleotides are TGTGCCAGCAATGGCCTTTCGGCGGGAGGCCGGTACGAGCAGTACTTC.

This rearrangement joins TRBV3-1 (or the pseudogene TRBV3-2) to TRBJ2-2; 7 nucleotides agree with TRBD2. Germline CDR1 and CDR2: LGHDT and YNNKEL (reference sequence). V lost 3 bases and J lost 7; bases outside the gene matches: 11. The CDR3 runs 16 residues. The CDR3 nucleotides read TGTGCCAGCAGCCATTGGCGGGAGCGATTGGTCGGGGAGCTGTTTTTT. Translated, it gives CASSHWRERLVGELFF.